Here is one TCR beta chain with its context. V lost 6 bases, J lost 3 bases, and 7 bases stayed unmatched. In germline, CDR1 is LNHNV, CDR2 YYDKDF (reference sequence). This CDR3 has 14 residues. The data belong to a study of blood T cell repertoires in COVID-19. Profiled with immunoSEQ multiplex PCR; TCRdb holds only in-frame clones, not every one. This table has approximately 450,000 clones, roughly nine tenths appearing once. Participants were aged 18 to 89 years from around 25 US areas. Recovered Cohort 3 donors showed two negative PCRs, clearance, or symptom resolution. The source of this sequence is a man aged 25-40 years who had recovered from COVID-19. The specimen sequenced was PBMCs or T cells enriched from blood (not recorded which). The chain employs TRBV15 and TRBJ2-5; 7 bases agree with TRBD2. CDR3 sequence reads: CATRASGNKETQYF. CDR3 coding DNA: TGTGCCACCAGGGCTAGCGGAAATAAAGAGACCCAGTACTTC.